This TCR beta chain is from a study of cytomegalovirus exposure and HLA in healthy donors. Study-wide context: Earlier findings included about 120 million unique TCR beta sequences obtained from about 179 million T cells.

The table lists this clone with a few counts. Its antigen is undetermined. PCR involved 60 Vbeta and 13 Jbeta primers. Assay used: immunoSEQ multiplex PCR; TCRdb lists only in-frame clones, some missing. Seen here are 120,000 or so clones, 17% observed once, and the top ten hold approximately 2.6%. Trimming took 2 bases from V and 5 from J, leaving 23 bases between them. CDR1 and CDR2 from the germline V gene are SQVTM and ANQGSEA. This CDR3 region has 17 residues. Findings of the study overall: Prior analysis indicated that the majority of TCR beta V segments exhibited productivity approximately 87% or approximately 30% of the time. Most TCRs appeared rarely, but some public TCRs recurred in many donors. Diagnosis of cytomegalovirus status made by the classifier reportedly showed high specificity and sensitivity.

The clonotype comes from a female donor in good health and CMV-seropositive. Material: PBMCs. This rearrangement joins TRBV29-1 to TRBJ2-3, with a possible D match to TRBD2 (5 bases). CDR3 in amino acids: CSVERSPPRGVGDTQYF. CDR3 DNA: TGCAGCGTTGAAAGGTCCCCGCCCCGGGGAGTGGGAGATACGCAGTATTTT.